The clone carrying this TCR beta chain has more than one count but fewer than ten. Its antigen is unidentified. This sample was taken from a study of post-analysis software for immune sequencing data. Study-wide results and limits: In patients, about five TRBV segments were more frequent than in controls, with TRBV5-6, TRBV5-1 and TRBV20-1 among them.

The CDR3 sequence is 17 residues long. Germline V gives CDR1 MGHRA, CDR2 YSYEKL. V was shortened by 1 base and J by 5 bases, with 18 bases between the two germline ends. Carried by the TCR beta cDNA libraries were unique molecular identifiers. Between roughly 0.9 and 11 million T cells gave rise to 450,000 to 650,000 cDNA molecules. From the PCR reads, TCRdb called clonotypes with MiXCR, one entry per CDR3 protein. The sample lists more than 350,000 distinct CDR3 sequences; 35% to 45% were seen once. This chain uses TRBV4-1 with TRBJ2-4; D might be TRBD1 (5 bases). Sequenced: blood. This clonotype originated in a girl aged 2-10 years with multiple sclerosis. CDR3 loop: CASSQGQNPGIENIQYF. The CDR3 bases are TGCGCCAGCAGCCAAGGCCAGAATCCAGGGATCGAAAACATTCAGTACTTC.